This T cell receptor (beta chain) was recorded in a study of T cells in Graves' hyperthyroidism and ophthalmopathy. In making diagnoses, clinical symptoms, serum thyroxine and TRAb, thyroid ultrasound and orbital computed tomography were all used. TCR beta CDR3 regions were amplified from RNA. HTBI primers were employed in a first-round RT-PCR of the TCR CDR3. TCRdb used MiXCR to reprocess the multiplex PCR reads, holding one entry per CDR3 protein. The profile shows 400,000 or so distinct CDR3 sequences, about 14% of them singletons. This clonotype occurred many times. The germline gives CDR1 MDHEN, CDR2 SYDVKM. This CDR3 has 15 amino acids. V gave up 1 base and J gave up 6 bases; unmatched junction bases: 5.

The sample comprised blood. This rearrangement joins TRBV28 to TRBJ2-4; TRBD2 agrees at 8 bases. The TCR sequence derives from a man aged 50 or older with Graves' ophthalmopathy. In DNA, the CDR3 is TGTGCCAGCAGTTTATTGACCGGGAGGGGAAACATTCAGTACTTC. Its protein product is CASSLLTGRGNIQYF.